These 11 T cell receptor beta chains share one sample of origin, sequenced in a study of STAT3 mutations in large granular lymphocyte leukemia (dated by TCRdb to the late 2010s). The antigens these receptors bind are not known. Preparation of the library involved the immunoSEQ multiplex PCR assay. Here the immuneACCESS table is served through TCRdb, limited to in-frame sequences with V and J called. Missing clones are a known gap in these copies; in checked studies unresolved V genes cover under half, and the rest lacks a known reason. In all, the sample holds some 30,000 clones, and about 86% of those were seen once. The top ten constitute roughly 12% of the sample. Paper-wide results and their limitations: At least one immunodominant TCRbeta clonotype was present in every T-LGLL patient, and multiple immunodominant subclonotypes appeared in about half of the T-LGLL patients.

The sequenced sample was peripheral blood mononuclear cells. These receptors were taken from a man aged 60 to 69 with T-cell large granular lymphocyte leukemia. Some clones in this sample may be carry-over from other donors' samples. The age is the age at diagnosis.

This chain uses TRBV29-1 with TRBJ2-7, with 8 bases aligning to TRBD1. This CDR3 region has 12 residues. J was trimmed by 5 bases and V by 6 bases; bases with no gene match: 6. CDR1 SQVTM and CDR2 ANQGSEA come from the germline V gene. CDR3 DNA: TGCAGCGTAACCGGACAGGGCGACGAGCAGTACTTC. It specifies CSVTGQGDEQYF.

The chain links TRBV18 to TRBJ2-1; TRBD2 aligns across 7 bases. CDR1 and CDR2 (germline): KGHSH, LQKENI. The CDR3 contains 16 residues. V was pared by 1 base and J by 7 bases, with 10 bases of the junction left unmatched. In DNA form, the CDR3 reads TGTGCCAGCTCACCACTCGTGACTAGCCTGGGAAATGAGCAGTTCTTC. Translation gives CASSPLVTSLGNEQFF.

This sequence joins TRBV7-9 and TRBJ2-7; D is possibly TRBD1 or TRBD2 (5 bases each). CDR3 size: 13 residues. V was pared by 0 bases and J by 7 bases, with 10 bases between. CDR1 and CDR2 (germline): SEHNR, FQNEAQ (reference sequence). CDR3 DNA sequence: TGTGCCAGCAGCTTAGCGGGGGAAGTTGAGCAGTACTTC. Encoded protein: CASSLAGEVEQYF.

This clone has only a few counts. The chain links TRBV29-1 to TRBJ2-7; TRBD1 aligns across 10 bases. Unmatched junction bases numbered 12, after V lost 7 bases and J lost 9 bases. Germline V gene sequence: CDR1 SQVTM, CDR2 ANQGSEA. CDR3 length equals 13 residues. The CDR3 spells CSAGRGQGNMQYF. The CDR3 region has the DNA TGCAGCGCCGGGAGGGGACAGGGGAACATGCAGTACTTC.

The J gene is TRBJ2-7, the V gene TRBV5-6, with D maybe TRBD2 (6 bases). Germline V CDR1 and CDR2: SGHDT, YYEEEE. This CDR3 spans 15 amino acids. V was clipped by 3 bases and J by 2 bases, with 15 bases between them. CDR3 in amino acids: CASSSTLGLAYEQYF. The DNA for the CDR3 is TGTGCCAGCAGCTCGACCCTGGGACTGGCCTACGAGCAGTACTTC.

The rearrangement uses TRBV23-1 and TRBJ2-5; 7 positions match TRBD2. TRBV23-1 is an ORF, with its function uncertain. Unmatched junction bases numbered 7, after V lost 8 bases and J lost 4 bases. This CDR3 spans 13 amino acids. The CDR3 DNA reads TGCGCCAGCCCTAGCGGACCCCCAGAGACCCAGTACTTC. Its translation: CASPSGPPETQYF.

This clone was detected a few times. The chain links TRBV7-2 to TRBJ2-7; 8 bases are a match to TRBD2. Germline assignment: CDR1 SGHTA and CDR2 FQGNSA. J gave up 0 bases and V 8 bases, and 6 bases lay outside the gene matches. CDR3 length equals 14 residues. CDR3 in amino acids: CASGRLASSYEQYF. CDR3 nucleotides: TGTGCCAGCGGCAGACTAGCGAGCTCCTACGAGCAGTACTTC.

J is TRBJ1-4 and V is TRBV5-1, with D perhaps TRBD1 (5 bases). CDR3 length: 17 amino acids. CDR1 SGHRS and CDR2 YFSETQ come from the germline V gene. Trimming pared 4 bases from V and 5 bases from J, leaving 21 bases between. CDR3 in DNA: TGCGCCAGCAGCATTGGCATGAGCGCTGGGACCAATGAAAAACTGTTTTTT. Its protein is CASSIGMSAGTNEKLFF.

V is TRBV19 and J is TRBJ1-2, with a weak D call TRBD1 (5 bases). V dropped 8 bases and J dropped 8 bases, with 24 bases sitting between them. Germline V gene lookup returns CDR1 LNHDA and CDR2 SQIVND (reference sequence). The CDR3 spans 15 residues. The CDR3 reads CASGTTARAGKGYTF. The CDR3 DNA reads as TGTGCCAGTGGGACGACAGCCCGGGCAGGTAAAGGCTACACCTTC.

This chain connects TRBV2 to TRBJ2-5; D gene unclear. Germline V CDR1 and CDR2: SNHLY, FYNNEI. Trimming removed 4 bases from V and 2 bases from J, with 11 bases in between. This CDR3 has 14 amino acids. CDR3 in amino acids: CASSARRSQETQYF. The CDR3 region has the DNA TGTGCCAGCAGTGCGCGCCGCTCACAAGAGACCCAGTACTTC.

V is TRBV11-1 and J is TRBJ2-7; the match to TRBD1 covers 9 bases. Losses at the gene ends were 3 bases for V and 4 bases for J; bases not matched to a gene: 7. Germline V gene sequence: CDR1 SGHAT, CDR2 FQDESV (reference sequence). This CDR3 comprises 15 residues. The CDR3 DNA is TGTGCCAGCAGCTTGTTTGGGACAGGGCAATACGAGCAGTACTTC. Translated, it gives CASSLFGTGQYEQYF.